This TCR beta chain was profiled in a study of blood T cell repertoires in COVID-19. V trimming: 2 bases; J trimming: 4 bases; junction bases outside the gene matches: 6. The germline gives CDR1 MNHEY, CDR2 SVGAGI. The CDR3 consists of 16 residues. Using immunoSEQ multiplex PCR, the repertoire was profiled, and TCRdb retains in-frame clones only, with some absent. The sample holds about 64,000 clones, approximately 92% seen once. Sequencing was carried out using peripheral blood. This TCR was recovered from a woman aged 80 or over with active COVID-19. The chain combines TRBV6-5 with TRBJ2-5, with 11 bases fitting TRBD2. CDR3 DNA sequence: TGTGCCAGCAGTTACATCGGGACTAGCGGCGGAGAGACCCAGTACTTC. As protein: CASSYIGTSGGETQYF.